This T cell receptor beta chain appears in the sequencing data of a study of shared clonotypes between healthy human individuals. Repertoires were generated with immunoSEQ multiplex PCR, while TCRdb's copy carries only in-frame clones and drops some. The sample lists some 500,000 clones; 95% to 97% were seen once. HIV-negative, healthy adults without recent acute infections or vaccinations were the donors. V was clipped by 1 base and J by 4 bases, with 17 bases between them. Germline V gene data show CDR1 as SGHRS and CDR2 as YFSETQ. This CDR3 has 16 amino acids. This sequence was found in a woman aged 25-40 years in good health. Sequencing used naive CD4+ T cells sorted from blood. Noted subset: CD45RA+ positively selected. The rearrangement uses TRBV5-1 and TRBJ1-2; unclear D gene. CDR3 residues: CASSLRADPGPYGYTF. For the CDR3, the DNA is TGCGCCAGCAGCTTGAGGGCAGACCCTGGACCCTATGGCTACACCTTC.